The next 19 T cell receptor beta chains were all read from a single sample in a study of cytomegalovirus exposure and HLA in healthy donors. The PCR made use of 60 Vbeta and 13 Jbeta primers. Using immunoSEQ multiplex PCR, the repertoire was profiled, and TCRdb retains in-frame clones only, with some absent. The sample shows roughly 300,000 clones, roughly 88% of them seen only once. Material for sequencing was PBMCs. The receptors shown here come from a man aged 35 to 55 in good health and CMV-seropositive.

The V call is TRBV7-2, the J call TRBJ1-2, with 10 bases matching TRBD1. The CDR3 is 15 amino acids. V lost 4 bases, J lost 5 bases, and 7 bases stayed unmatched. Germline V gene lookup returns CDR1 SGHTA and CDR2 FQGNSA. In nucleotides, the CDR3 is TGTGCCAGCAGCTATAGGACAGGGGGACCTTATGGCTACACCTTC. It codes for CASSYRTGGPYGYTF.

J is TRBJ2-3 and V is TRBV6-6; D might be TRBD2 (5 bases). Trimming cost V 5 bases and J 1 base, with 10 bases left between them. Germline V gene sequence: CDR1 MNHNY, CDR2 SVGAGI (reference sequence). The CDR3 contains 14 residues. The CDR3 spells CASSIRSGTDTQYF. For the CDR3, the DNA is TGTGCCAGCAGTATCCGTAGCGGCACAGATACGCAGTATTTT.

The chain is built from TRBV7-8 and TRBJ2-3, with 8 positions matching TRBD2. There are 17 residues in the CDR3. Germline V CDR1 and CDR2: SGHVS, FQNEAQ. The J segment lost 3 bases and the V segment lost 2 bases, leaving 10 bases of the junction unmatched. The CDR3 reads CASSLFSGGRRTDTQYF. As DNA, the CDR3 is TGTGCCAGCAGCTTATTCTCGGGGGGGCGTAGGACAGATACGCAGTATTTT.

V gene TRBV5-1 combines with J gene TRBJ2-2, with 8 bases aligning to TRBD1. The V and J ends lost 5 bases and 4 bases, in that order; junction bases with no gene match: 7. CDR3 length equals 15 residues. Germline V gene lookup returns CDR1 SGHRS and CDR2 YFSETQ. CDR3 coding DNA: TGCGCCAGCAGGGACGGACAGGGTTCCACCGGGGAGCTGTTTTTT. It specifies CASRDGQGSTGELFF. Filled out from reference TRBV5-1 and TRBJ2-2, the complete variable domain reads KAGVTQTPRYLIKTRGQQVTLSCSPISGHRSVSWYQQTPGQGLQFLFEYFSETQRNKGNFPGRFSGRQFSNSRSEMNVSTLELGDSALYLCASRDGQGSTGELFFGEGSRLTVL.

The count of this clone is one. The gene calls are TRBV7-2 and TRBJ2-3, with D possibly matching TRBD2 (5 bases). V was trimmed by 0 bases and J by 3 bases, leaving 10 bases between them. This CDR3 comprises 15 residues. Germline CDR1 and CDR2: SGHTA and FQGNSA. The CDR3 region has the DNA TGTGCCAGCAGCTTAGCCGGGGAAACAACAGATACGCAGTATTTT. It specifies CASSLAGETTDTQYF.

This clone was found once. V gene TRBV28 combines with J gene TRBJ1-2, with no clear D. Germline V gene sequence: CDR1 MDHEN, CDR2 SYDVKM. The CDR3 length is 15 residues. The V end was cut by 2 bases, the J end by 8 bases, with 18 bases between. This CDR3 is CASSLRGIQKGGYTF. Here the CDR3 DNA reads TGTGCCAGCAGTTTACGCGGGATCCAAAAAGGGGGCTACACCTTC.

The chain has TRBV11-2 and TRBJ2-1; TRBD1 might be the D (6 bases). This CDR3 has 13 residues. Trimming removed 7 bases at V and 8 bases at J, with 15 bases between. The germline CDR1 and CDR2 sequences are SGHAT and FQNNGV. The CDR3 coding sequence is TGTGCCAGCACTACCACTGGGACACATGAGCAGTTCTTC. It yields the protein CASTTTGTHEQFF.

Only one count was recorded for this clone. This CDR3 is CASSLAGQGGADTQYF. DNA for the CDR3: TGCGCCAGCAGCTTGGCGGGACAGGGGGGCGCAGATACGCAGTATTTT. The genes are TRBV5-1 and TRBJ2-3; 11 nucleotides line up with TRBD1. Looked up from germline, CDR1 is SGHRS and CDR2 is YFSETQ. V shed 0 bases, J shed 4 bases, and the junction held 4 bases outside the gene matches. The CDR3 is 16 amino acids.

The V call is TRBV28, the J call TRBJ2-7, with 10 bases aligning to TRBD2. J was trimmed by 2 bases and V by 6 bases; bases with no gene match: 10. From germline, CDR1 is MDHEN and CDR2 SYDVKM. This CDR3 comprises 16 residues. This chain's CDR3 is CASRQGGLAITYEQYF. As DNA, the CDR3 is TGTGCCAGCAGACAGGGGGGACTAGCGATCACCTACGAGCAGTACTTC.

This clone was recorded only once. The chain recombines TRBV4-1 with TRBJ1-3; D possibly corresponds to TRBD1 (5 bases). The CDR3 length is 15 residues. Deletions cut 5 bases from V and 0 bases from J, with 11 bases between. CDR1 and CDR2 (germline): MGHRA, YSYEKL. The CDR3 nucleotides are TGCGCCAGCAGCGAAACAGGTAGCTCTGGAAACACCATATATTTT. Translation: CASSETGSSGNTIYF.

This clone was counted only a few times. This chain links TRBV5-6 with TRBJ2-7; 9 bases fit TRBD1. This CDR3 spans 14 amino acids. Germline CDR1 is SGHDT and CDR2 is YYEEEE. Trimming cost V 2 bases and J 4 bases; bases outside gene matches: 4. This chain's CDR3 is CASSLGQGRYEQYF. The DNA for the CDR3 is TGTGCCAGCAGCTTAGGACAGGGGCGGTACGAGCAGTACTTC.

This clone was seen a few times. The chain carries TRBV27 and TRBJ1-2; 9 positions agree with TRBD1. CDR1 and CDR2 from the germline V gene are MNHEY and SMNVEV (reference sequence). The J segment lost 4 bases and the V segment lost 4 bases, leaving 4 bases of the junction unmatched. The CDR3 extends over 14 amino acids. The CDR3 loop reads CASSSNRGLYGYTF. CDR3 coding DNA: TGTGCCAGCAGTTCCAACAGGGGGCTCTATGGCTACACCTTC.

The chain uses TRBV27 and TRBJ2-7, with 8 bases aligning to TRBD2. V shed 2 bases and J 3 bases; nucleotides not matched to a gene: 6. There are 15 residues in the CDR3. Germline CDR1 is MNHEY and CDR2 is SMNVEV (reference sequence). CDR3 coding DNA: TGTGCCAGCAGTTTAAGCGGGGGCATTAACTACGAGCAGTACTTC. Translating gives CASSLSGGINYEQYF.

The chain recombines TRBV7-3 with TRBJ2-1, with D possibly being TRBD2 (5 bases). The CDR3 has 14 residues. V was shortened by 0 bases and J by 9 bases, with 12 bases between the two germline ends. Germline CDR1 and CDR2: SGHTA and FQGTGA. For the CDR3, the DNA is TGTGCCAGCAGCTTAACGGACGGGGATCCTGAGCAGTTCTTC. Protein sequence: CASSLTDGDPEQFF. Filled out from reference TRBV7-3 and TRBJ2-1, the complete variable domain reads GAGVSQTPSNKVTEKGKYVELRCDPISGHTALYWYRQSLGQGPEFLIYFQGTGAADDSGLPNDRFFAVRPEGSVSTLKIQRTERGDSAVYLCASSLTDGDPEQFFGPGTRLTVL.

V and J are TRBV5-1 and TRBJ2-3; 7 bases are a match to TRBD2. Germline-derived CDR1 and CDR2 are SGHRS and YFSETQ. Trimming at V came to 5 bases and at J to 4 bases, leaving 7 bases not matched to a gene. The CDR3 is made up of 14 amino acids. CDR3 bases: TGCGCCAGCAGTCCCGAGACTAGCCCAGATACGCAGTATTTT. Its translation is CASSPETSPDTQYF.

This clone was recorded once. The CDR3 nucleotides read TGCGCCAGCAGTCAAGGGGAAGGGCTCGAGCAGTACTTC. Its protein is CASSQGEGLEQYF. This chain joins TRBV5-1 and TRBJ2-7; a weak D match, TRBD1 (5 bases). The ends were cut back, 5 bases at V and 6 bases at J, with 15 bases in the middle. Germline V gene sequence: CDR1 SGHRS, CDR2 YFSETQ. The CDR3 is 13 residues long.

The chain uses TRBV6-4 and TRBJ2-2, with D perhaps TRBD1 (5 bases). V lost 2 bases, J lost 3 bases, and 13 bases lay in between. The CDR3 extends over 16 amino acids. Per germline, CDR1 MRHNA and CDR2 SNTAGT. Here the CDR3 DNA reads TGTGCCAGCAGTGACGTGGCAGGGTGGGACACCGGGGAGCTGTTTTTT. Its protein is CASSDVAGWDTGELFF.

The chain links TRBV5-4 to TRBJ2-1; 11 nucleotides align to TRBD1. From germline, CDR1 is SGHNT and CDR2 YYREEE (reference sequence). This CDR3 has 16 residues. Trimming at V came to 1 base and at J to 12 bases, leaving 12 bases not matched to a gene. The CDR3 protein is CASSLSDRGRDVGQFF. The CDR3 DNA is TGTGCCAGCAGCTTGTCGGACAGGGGGCGCGATGTGGGGCAGTTCTTC.

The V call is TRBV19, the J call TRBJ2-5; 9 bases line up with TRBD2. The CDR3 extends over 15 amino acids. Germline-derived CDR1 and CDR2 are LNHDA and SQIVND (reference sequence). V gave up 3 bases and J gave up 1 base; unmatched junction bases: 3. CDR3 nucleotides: TGTGCCAGTAGTATCGCGGGAGGGCCCCAAGAGACCCAGTACTTC. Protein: CASSIAGGPQETQYF.